This TCR beta chain was retrieved from a study of shared clonotypes between healthy human individuals. All the donors were Caucasian adults who lived in Nashville, Tennessee. Turning to this clone: What it recognizes is unknown.

Germline CDR1 and CDR2: MNHEY and SVGAGI. V was clipped by 2 bases and J by 6 bases, with 15 bases between them. This CDR3 comprises 15 residues. Each subset's genomic DNA was shared equally among a number of immunoSEQ plates. Method: immunoSEQ multiplex PCR; TCRdb's copy keeps in-frame clones and lacks some. The sample holds more than 1,200,000 clones, around 98.5% seen once. Regarding the study as a whole: It was the few donors that limited the genetic and exposure-history diversity represented.

What was sequenced was naive CD4+ T cells sorted from blood. The sample's subset: CD45RA+ positively selected. The rearrangement uses TRBV6-5 and TRBJ2-3, with D unclear. This clonotype originated in a man aged 25 to 45 in good health. The chain's CDR3 is CASSYLTAKADTQYF. The CDR3 DNA reads TGTGCCAGCAGTTACCTGACTGCAAAGGCGGATACGCAGTATTTT.